The 32 T cell receptor beta chains given below trace back to one sample, sequenced in a study of early T cells in non-severe SARS-CoV-2 infection. TCRdb itself ran the 5' RACE reads through MiXCR, one entry per CDR3 protein. The table shows roughly 50,000 distinct CDR3 sequences, with around 8% occurring only once. The sample comprised whole blood. Receptors were obtained from an adult who was a healthcare worker with PCR-confirmed SARS-CoV-2 infection or an uninfected control (not recorded which).

This chain joins TRBV12-3 or TRBV12-4 and TRBJ1-1; no definite D call. This CDR3 has 14 residues. The V and J ends lost 3 bases and 1 base respectively, with 9 bases between them. The CDR3: CASSFEAPNTEAFF. CDR3 DNA: TGTGCCAGCAGTTTTGAGGCGCCGAACACTGAAGCTTTCTTT.

This clonotype was seen a few times. The rearrangement joins TRBV18 to TRBJ1-4; D is uncertain. The CDR3 length is 16 residues. Germline lookup yields CDR1 KGHSH and CDR2 LQKENI. Deletions cut 0 bases from V and 6 bases from J, with 14 bases between. The DNA of the CDR3 is TGTGCCAGCTCACCACCGAATGTACAGCATGATGAAAAACTGTTTTTT. It encodes CASSPPNVQHDEKLFF.

The chain has TRBV11-2 and TRBJ1-4; no definite D call. Trimming cost V 2 bases and J 7 bases, with 5 bases left between them. The length of the CDR3 is 12 residues. Germline CDR1 SGHAT, CDR2 FQNNGV. CDR3 DNA: TGTGCCAGCAGCTTAAAAGGTGAAAAACTGTTTTTT. Translating it yields CASSLKGEKLFF.

This clonotype has ten or more counts. The rearrangement joins TRBV5-6 to TRBJ2-7; D is undetermined. V was pared by 0 bases and J by 3 bases, with 19 bases between. In germline, CDR1 is SGHDT, CDR2 YYEEEE. The CDR3 consists of 17 residues. DNA for the CDR3: TGTGCCAGCAGCTTGGAGGCTTGGCTGGGCCTCAACTACGAGCAGTACTTC. Its translation: CASSLEAWLGLNYEQYF.

Ten or more counts support this clonotype. The CDR3 spells CASSPEGGPEQYF. The CDR3 DNA sequence: TGTGCCAGCAGCCCCGAGGGGGGGCCCGAGCAGTACTTC. The V gene is TRBV9, the J gene TRBJ2-7; perhaps TRBD2 as D (7 bases). Trimming took off 4 bases at V and 6 bases at J, with 14 bases between the two ends. Germline V gives CDR1 SGDLS, CDR2 YYNGEE. The CDR3 is made up of 13 amino acids. Full variable domain (missing parts from reference TRBV9 and TRBJ2-7): DSGVTQTPKHLITATGQRVTLRCSPRSGDLSVYWYQQSLDQGLQFLIQYYNGEERAKGNILERFSAQQFPDLHSELNLSSLELGDSALYFCASSPEGGPEQYFGPGTRLTVT.

This clonotype came up many times. J is TRBJ2-3 and V is TRBV7-6; 11 bases fit TRBD1. CDR1 SGHVS and CDR2 FNYEAQ come from the germline V gene. This CDR3 comprises 16 residues. V shed 4 bases, J shed 5 bases, and the junction held 8 bases outside the gene matches. The chain's CDR3 is CASSSFGQGARDTQYF. The CDR3 DNA reads as TGTGCCAGCAGCTCTTTCGGACAGGGGGCGCGAGATACGCAGTATTTT.

This clonotype occurred many times. The CDR3 DNA reads as TGTGCCACCAGTGAAGGGACTTGGTCGTATGGCTACACCTTC. This translates into CATSEGTWSYGYTF. This sequence joins TRBV24-1 and TRBJ1-2, with a tentative D call TRBD1 (5 bases). V was clipped by 4 bases and J by 5 bases, with 13 bases between them. Per the germline V gene, CDR1 is KGHDR and CDR2 is SFDVKD. This CDR3 comprises 14 residues.

The J gene is TRBJ1-3, the V gene TRBV19; D call uncertain. Trimming pared 4 bases from V and 0 bases from J, leaving 16 bases between. This CDR3 is built from 17 residues. Germline V gene data show CDR1 as LNHDA and CDR2 as SQIVND (reference sequence). The CDR3 nucleotides read TGTGCCAGTAGTAGCATACTACGGAGAAGCTCTGGAAACACCATATATTTT. This translates into CASSSILRRSSGNTIYF.

This clonotype is medium-sized. V is TRBV29-1 and J is TRBJ2-7, with 15 bases fitting TRBD2. The CDR3 runs 18 residues. Germline-derived CDR1 and CDR2 are SQVTM and ANQGSEA. After removal of 3 bases from V and 0 bases from J, the junction contained 9 bases not matched to a gene. The CDR3 region is CSVEVGTSGRPPSYEQYF. CDR3 bases: TGCAGCGTTGAGGTCGGGACTAGCGGGAGGCCCCCCTCCTACGAGCAGTACTTC.

This clonotype was counted ten times or more. This chain links TRBV6-5 with TRBJ2-7; D tentatively fits TRBD1 or TRBD2 (5 bases each). Germline V gene sequence: CDR1 MNHEY, CDR2 SVGAGI. The CDR3 consists of 14 residues. Trimming took 0 bases from V and 3 from J, leaving 9 bases between them. CDR3 residues: CASSYSRGGYEQYF. The CDR3 region has the DNA TGTGCCAGCAGTTACTCGAGGGGCGGCTACGAGCAGTACTTC.

This clonotype occurred many times. The chain links TRBV5-1 to TRBJ2-1, with TRBD2 matching over 9 bases. The J segment lost 3 bases and the V segment lost 3 bases, leaving 1 base of the junction unmatched. The V gene's germline CDR1 is SGHRS and CDR2 YFSETQ. This CDR3 contains 14 residues. The CDR3 nucleotides read TGCGCCAGCAGCTCTAGCGGGAACTACAATGAGCAGTTCTTC. It encodes CASSSSGNYNEQFF.

The V gene is TRBV5-8, the J gene TRBJ1-2, with 11 bases identical to TRBD1. The CDR3 has 16 amino acids. After removal of 2 bases from V and 3 bases from J, the junction contained 6 bases not matched to a gene. The germline gives CDR1 SGHTS, CDR2 YDEGEE. The CDR3 coding sequence is TGTGCCAGCAGCTTTTACCTGGGACAGGGGGACTATGGCTACACCTTC. Translation: CASSFYLGQGDYGYTF. The full variable domain, rest sourced from reference TRBV5-8 and TRBJ1-2, is EAGVTQSPTHLIKTRGQQATLRCSPISGHTSVYWYQQALGLGLQFLLWYDEGEERNRGNFPPRFSGRQFPNYSSELNVNALELEDSALYLCASSFYLGQGDYGYTFGSGTRLTVV.

This clonotype showed up just a few times. The chain combines TRBV20-1 with TRBJ1-1; 7 nucleotides match TRBD1. Germline trimming cut 2 bases from V and 4 bases from J; bases unmatched to any gene: 7. In germline, CDR1 is DFQATT, CDR2 SNEGSKA (reference sequence). The CDR3 is 14 amino acids. Here the CDR3 reads CSARINRGFTEAFF. CDR3 in DNA: TGCAGTGCTAGAATAAACAGGGGTTTCACTGAAGCTTTCTTT.

This clonotype was observed at least ten times. J is TRBJ1-5 and V is TRBV12-3 or TRBV12-4; 10 nucleotides agree with TRBD1. The CDR3 spans 14 residues. With V trimmed by 5 bases and J by 4 bases, 2 bases remained unmatched. The CDR3 nucleotides read TGTGCCAGCAGTCGGACAGGGGGGAATCAGCCCCAGCATTTT. Encoded protein: CASSRTGGNQPQHF.

This chain links TRBV7-9 with TRBJ1-1, with no clear D. The length of the CDR3 is 12 residues. Germline CDR1 reads SEHNR; CDR2 reads FQNEAQ (reference sequence). Deletions cut 5 bases from V and 0 bases from J, with 4 bases between. CDR3 in DNA: TGTGCCAGCAGCCCCATGAACACTGAAGCTTTCTTT. Protein product: CASSPMNTEAFF.

The CDR3 sequence is CASSGRPRENSPLHF. CDR3 nucleotides: TGTGCCAGTAGTGGACGTCCCAGGGAGAATTCACCCCTCCACTTT. The chain joins TRBV19 to TRBJ1-6; a possible D gene is TRBD1 (5 bases). Between the trimmed V and J ends, which lost 5 bases and 7 bases, there was a span of 15 bases. CDR3 length: 15 residues. Germline CDR1 is LNHDA and CDR2 is SQIVND (reference sequence).

This clonotype was seen repeatedly, ten times or more. The chain uses TRBV4-1 and TRBJ2-1, with 11 bases fitting TRBD2. Germline-derived CDR1 and CDR2 are MGHRA and YSYEKL. The CDR3 loop spans 13 amino acids. V trimming: 6 bases; J trimming: 7 bases; junction bases outside the gene matches: 2. CDR3 residues: CASRLAGDNEQFF. The CDR3 coding sequence is TGCGCCAGCAGACTAGCGGGAGATAATGAGCAGTTCTTC.

This clonotype was picked up a small number of times. V gene TRBV5-1 combines with J gene TRBJ2-3; D may be TRBD1 (6 bases). V shed 2 bases and J shed 1 base, with 8 bases lying between them. The V gene's germline CDR1 is SGHRS and CDR2 YFSETQ. The CDR3 is made up of 14 amino acids. CDR3 loop: CASSFTGRTDTQYF. CDR3 DNA: TGCGCCAGCAGCTTCACAGGGCGCACAGATACGCAGTATTTT.

This clonotype was seen ten or more times. V is TRBV29-1 and J is TRBJ1-2; D unresolved. The germline gives CDR1 SQVTM, CDR2 ANQGSEA. This CDR3 comprises 12 residues. The V gene lost 3 bases and the J gene lost 1 base, with 6 bases spanning the gap. CDR3 nucleotides: TGCAGCGTTGATGGAGATAACTATGGCTACACCTTC. This sequence encodes CSVDGDNYGYTF.

The chain links TRBV5-1 to TRBJ2-7, with D perhaps matching TRBD1 or TRBD2 (5 bases each). CDR1 is SGHRS and CDR2 is YFSETQ in the germline V gene. Deletions cut 6 bases from V and 0 bases from J, with 13 bases between. The CDR3 spans 14 residues. DNA of the CDR3: TGCGCCAGCACTCAGCCCGGGACCTCCTACGAGCAGTACTTC. This sequence encodes CASTQPGTSYEQYF.

V is TRBV11-2 and J is TRBJ2-5; D unclear. CDR1 SGHAT and CDR2 FQNNGV come from the germline V gene. The ends were cut back, 3 bases at V and 4 bases at J, with 6 bases in the middle. The CDR3 is 12 residues long. CDR3 region: CASSFTLETQYF. The CDR3, as DNA: TGTGCCAGCAGCTTCACACTAGAGACCCAGTACTTC.

This clonotype was counted a few times. The chain links TRBV9 to TRBJ1-2; TRBD1 agrees at 7 bases. There are 15 residues in the CDR3. Germline lookup yields CDR1 SGDLS and CDR2 YYNGEE. V trimming: 2 bases; J trimming: 1 base; junction bases outside the gene matches: 5. CDR3 sequence reads: CASSVGDRRNYGYTF. The CDR3 DNA is TGTGCCAGCAGCGTGGGGGACAGACGTAACTATGGCTACACCTTC.

The chain has TRBV5-6 and TRBJ2-1, with 8 nucleotides matching TRBD2. The V gene's germline CDR1 is SGHDT and CDR2 YYEEEE. V dropped 4 bases and J dropped 9; count of bases not matched to a gene: 12. The CDR3 is 15 residues long. The CDR3 DNA reads as TGTGCCAGCAGCATGGGGCCGGGACTAGGGGGTGAGCAGTTCTTC. Translated, it gives CASSMGPGLGGEQFF.

V usage is TRBV9 and J usage is TRBJ2-3, with 7 bases matching TRBD2. The CDR3 sequence is 12 residues long. Per the germline V gene, CDR1 is SGDLS and CDR2 is YYNGEE. The V gene end was trimmed by 7 bases and the J gene end by 2 bases; junction bases not matched to a gene: 1. CDR3 loop: CASRGDTDTQYF. CDR3 DNA: TGTGCCAGCCGGGGGGACACAGATACGCAGTATTTT.

Ten or more counts support this clonotype. V gene TRBV7-9 combines with J gene TRBJ1-1; the D is unclear. Germline CDR1 is SEHNR and CDR2 is FQNEAQ (reference sequence). CDR3 length: 12 residues. Trimming took 3 bases from V and 4 from J, leaving 6 bases between them. The CDR3 sequence is CASSLGFTEAFF. In nucleotides, the CDR3 is TGTGCCAGCAGCTTGGGATTCACTGAAGCTTTCTTT.

This clonotype appeared a few times. The CDR3 coding sequence is TGTGCCAGCAGCTCCTCCGCTGTATCAGAGCAGTTCTTC. As protein: CASSSSAVSEQFF. V gene TRBV7-6 combines with J gene TRBJ2-1; D is ambiguous. Germline-derived CDR1 and CDR2 are SGHVS and FNYEAQ. The CDR3 is 13 residues long. Trimming pared 4 bases from V and 10 bases from J, leaving 14 bases between.

This chain connects TRBV6-1 to TRBJ2-5, with 9 bases identical to TRBD2. The germline CDR1 and CDR2 sequences are MNHNS and SASEGT. The CDR3 spans 14 residues. J lost 13 bases, V lost 1 base, and 10 bases had no gene match. The CDR3: CASSEGLAVVMWYF. CDR3 DNA sequence: TGTGCCAGCAGTGAAGGACTAGCGGTCGTAATGTGGTACTTC.

This clonotype turned up a few times. The rearrangement uses TRBV6-4 and TRBJ1-2, with D unclear. V lost 3 bases and J 8 bases, leaving 13 bases between the germline ends. Germline loops: CDR1 MRHNA, CDR2 SNTAGT. This CDR3 spans 13 amino acids. This CDR3 is CASSEVLGRGYTF. The DNA of the CDR3 is TGTGCCAGCAGTGAAGTCCTCGGTAGGGGCTACACCTTC.

Many counts were recorded for this clonotype. This chain uses TRBV6-5 with TRBJ1-1; TRBD1 is a possible D gene (6 bases). V was clipped by 7 bases and J by 5 bases, with 17 bases between them. CDR1 is MNHEY and CDR2 is SVGAGI in the germline V gene. The CDR3 is 14 residues long. The CDR3 protein is CASTTAGAVTEAFF. The CDR3 nucleotides read TGTGCCAGCACTACCGCGGGGGCCGTTACTGAAGCTTTCTTT.

The CDR3 is CASSQGGTLRHGYTF. The CDR3 DNA reads TGTGCCAGCAGCCAAGGCGGGACGCTTAGGCATGGCTACACCTTC. The rearrangement joins TRBV3-1 to TRBJ1-2; perhaps TRBD1 as D (5 bases). Germline CDR1 LGHDT, CDR2 YNNKEL (reference sequence). This CDR3 contains 15 residues. V was cut by 1 base and J by 6 bases, with 15 bases left in between.

This chain joins TRBV9 and TRBJ2-6, with D tentatively TRBD2 (6 bases). This CDR3 comprises 18 residues. Germline CDR1 SGDLS, CDR2 YYNGEE. Trimming took 0 bases from V and 2 from J, leaving 15 bases between them. CDR3 sequence reads: CASSVGLVSFPGANVLTF. In DNA form, the CDR3 reads TGTGCCAGCAGCGTAGGACTAGTGTCCTTTCCTGGGGCCAACGTCCTGACTTTC.

A few counts support this clonotype. The chain has TRBV29-1 and TRBJ2-7; perhaps TRBD1 as D (6 bases). Between the trimmed V and J ends, which lost 7 bases and 7 bases, there was a span of 17 bases. The CDR3 runs to 12 residues. Germline lookup yields CDR1 SQVTM and CDR2 ANQGSEA. CDR3 bases: TGCAGCGCCGGACAGAACCAAGGTGAGCAGTACTTC. Translation: CSAGQNQGEQYF.